This entry concerns a single TCR beta chain. This specimen comes from a study of cytomegalovirus exposure and HLA in healthy donors. Germline lookup yields CDR1 SGHVS and CDR2 FQNEAQ. Between the trimmed V and J ends, which lost 7 bases and 5 bases, there was a span of 21 bases. The CDR3 spans 15 residues. 13 Jbeta primers and 60 Vbeta primers were used for the PCR. Data came from immunoSEQ multiplex PCR; TCRdb stores just in-frame clones and leaves some out. The sample includes 200,000 to 250,000 clones, about 80% of them seen just once. The clonotype was recovered from a man aged 18 to 30 in good health and CMV-seronegative. V gene TRBV7-8 combines with J gene TRBJ2-7, with TRBD2 as a possible D gene (5 bases). Sequenced: PBMCs. The CDR3 here is CASTRVSWETDEQYF. For the CDR3, the DNA is TGTGCCAGCACCCGGGTGAGTTGGGAGACGGACGAGCAGTACTTC.